Below are 11 T cell receptor beta chains sequenced from a single sample in a study of OX40 agonist ivuxolimab in advanced cancers. The method was immunoSEQ multiplex PCR; TCRdb's version includes in-frame clones alone and lacks a portion of them. Of about 49,000 clones detected, 75% to 90% appear once; the ten largest clones hold about a fifth. The sequencing used CD4+ or CD8+ T cells sorted from blood, collected in a trial of the OX40 agonist ivuxolimab. These TCRs come from an adult with an advanced solid tumor such as melanoma, head and neck, liver or kidney cancer.

The chain couples TRBV11-2 to TRBJ2-5; 7 bases fit TRBD1. The CDR3 runs to 15 residues. Unmatched junction bases numbered 7, after V lost 4 bases and J lost 2 bases. Germline assignment: CDR1 SGHAT and CDR2 FQNNGV. The CDR3 DNA reads as TGTGCCAGCAGCTCAACCGGGACAGCACAAGAGACCCAGTACTTC. Translated: CASSSTGTAQETQYF.

The chain links TRBV11-3 to TRBJ2-1; 9 nucleotides align to TRBD1. V lost 4 bases, J lost 8 bases, and 6 bases stayed unmatched. CDR1 and CDR2 from the germline V gene are SGHNT and YENEEA. This CDR3 comprises 14 residues. CDR3 amino acids: CASSSGQGFDEQFF. The CDR3 region has the DNA TGTGCCAGCAGCTCGGGACAGGGTTTCGATGAGCAGTTCTTC. Looking up the rest from reference TRBV11-3 and TRBJ2-1 gives the full variable domain: EAGVVQSPRYKIIEKKQPVAFWCNPISGHNTLYWYLQNLGQGPELLIRYENEEAVDDSQLPKDRFSAERLKGVDSTLKIQPAELGDSAVYLCASSSGQGFDEQFFGPGTRLTVL.

The chain links TRBV2 to TRBJ1-2; the match to TRBD1 covers 7 bases. Trimming removed 9 bases from V and 8 bases from J; junction bases left unmatched: 12. The germline gives CDR1 SNHLY, CDR2 FYNNEI. The CDR3 runs 13 residues. The CDR3 DNA reads TGTGCCAGTTTTACAGGGGTTCCGTGGGGCTACACCTTC. Translation: CASFTGVPWGYTF.

Only one count was recorded for this clone. This chain links TRBV6-1 with TRBJ1-4, with TRBD1 identical over 7 bases. V shed 10 bases, J shed 4 bases, and the junction held 12 bases outside the gene matches. This CDR3 is built from 15 residues. Germline lookup yields CDR1 MNHNS and CDR2 SASEGT. In DNA, the CDR3 is TGTGCCACCCTCGGGGGCAGGGGGATTAATGAAAAACTGTTTTTT. This gives the protein CATLGGRGINEKLFF.

The gene calls are TRBV5-1 and TRBJ2-7, with D perhaps TRBD1 (6 bases). Germline V gene data show CDR1 as SGHRS and CDR2 as YFSETQ. V lost 3 bases, J lost 5 bases, and 9 bases lay in between. CDR3 size: 12 residues. As DNA, the CDR3 is TGCGCCAGCAGCTACACAGGGAACGAGCAGTACTTC. This codes for CASSYTGNEQYF.

This chain uses TRBV10-3 with TRBJ2-3; D might be TRBD1 (8 bases). Germline V lookup: CDR1 ENHRY, CDR2 SYGVKD. The CDR3 spans 17 residues. Trimming took off 2 bases at V and 2 bases at J, with 17 bases between the two ends. The CDR3 DNA is TGTGCCATCAGTGAGGGGACAGGTCGGGGGGACACAGATACGCAGTATTTT. It translates to CAISEGTGRGDTDTQYF.

The rearrangement uses TRBV9 and TRBJ2-7, with 8 bases aligning to TRBD1. Germline CDR1 reads SGDLS; CDR2 reads YYNGEE. V trimming: 5 bases; J trimming: 1 base; junction bases outside the gene matches: 8. This CDR3 comprises 15 residues. The CDR3 DNA sequence: TGTGCCAGCAGTCCACCGGGACAGGCTTCCTACGAGCAGTACTTC. It encodes CASSPPGQASYEQYF.

The chain carries TRBV28 and TRBJ2-7; 10 positions agree with TRBD1. Germline CDR1 MDHEN, CDR2 SYDVKM. V shed 6 bases, J shed 5 bases, and the junction held 4 bases outside the gene matches. This CDR3 is built from 13 residues. CDR3 amino acids: CASRDRGTHEQYV. Here the CDR3 DNA reads TGTGCCAGCAGGGACAGGGGGACCCACGAGCAGTACGTC.

V usage is TRBV4-1 and J usage is TRBJ2-1, with 11 positions matching TRBD2. The germline V gene has CDR1 MGHRA and CDR2 YSYEKL. The V segment lost 0 bases and the J segment 0 bases; nucleotides outside the gene matches: 1. This CDR3 comprises 17 residues. The CDR3 DNA is TGCGCCAGCAGCCAAGATAGCGGGGGGGCCTCCTACAATGAGCAGTTCTTC. Encoded protein: CASSQDSGGASYNEQFF.

The chain uses TRBV4-1 and TRBJ1-1; D ambiguous. Per germline, CDR1 MGHRA and CDR2 YSYEKL. The CDR3 covers 13 residues. Trimming shortened V by 4 bases and J by 1 base, and 7 bases separated the two germline ends. The CDR3 DNA reads TGCGCCAGCAGCCCGGACGGGAACACTGAAGCTTTCTTT. This translates into CASSPDGNTEAFF.

The chain recombines TRBV28 with TRBJ2-3; 7 nucleotides line up with TRBD1. Trimming at V came to 5 bases and at J to 2 bases, leaving 4 bases not matched to a gene. This CDR3 is built from 14 residues. CDR1 and CDR2 from the germline V gene are MDHEN and SYDVKM. CDR3 sequence (DNA): TGTGCCAGCAGTCTGGACAGGCCCACAGATACGCAGTATTTT. Protein product: CASSLDRPTDTQYF.